This entry describes one T cell receptor (beta chain). This record comes from a study of shared clonotypes between healthy human individuals. Genomic DNA (from each subset) was split evenly across several immunoSEQ plates. Repertoires were generated with immunoSEQ multiplex PCR, while TCRdb's copy carries only in-frame clones and drops some. The data hold about 2.1 million clones, with 85% to 95% observed a single time. Naive CD8 cells lacked CD45RO, underwent positive selection for CCR7 and left out terminally differentiated effector memory CD45RA+ cells. This CDR3 contains 15 residues. The germline V gene has CDR1 SGDLS and CDR2 YYNGEE. The J segment lost 6 bases and the V segment lost 4 bases, leaving 8 bases of the junction unmatched.

The TCR comes from a man aged 18 to 29 in good health. Some clones in this sample may be carry-over from other donors' samples. The sequenced sample consisted of naive CD8+ T cells from PBMCs. J is TRBJ2-7 and V is TRBV9; TRBD2 agrees at 12 bases. CDR3 residues: CASSPRGTSGPEQYF. DNA of the CDR3: TGTGCCAGCAGCCCAAGGGGGACTAGCGGGCCCGAGCAGTACTTC.